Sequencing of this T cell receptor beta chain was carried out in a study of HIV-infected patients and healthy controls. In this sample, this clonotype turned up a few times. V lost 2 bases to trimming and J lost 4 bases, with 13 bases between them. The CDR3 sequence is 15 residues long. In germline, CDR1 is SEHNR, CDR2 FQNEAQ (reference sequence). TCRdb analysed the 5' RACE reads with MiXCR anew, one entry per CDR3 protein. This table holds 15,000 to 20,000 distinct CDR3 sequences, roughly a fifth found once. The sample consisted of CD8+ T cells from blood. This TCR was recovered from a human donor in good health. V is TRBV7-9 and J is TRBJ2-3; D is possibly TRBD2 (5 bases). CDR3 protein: CASSLSSSGPDTQYF. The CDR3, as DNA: TGTGCCAGCAGCTTATCTTCCAGCGGCCCAGATACGCAGTATTTT.